This entry concerns a single T cell receptor (beta chain). Its specificity is not known. Approximately 30,000 T cell genomes, or roughly 300 ng DNA, went into unsorted PBMC replicate PCRs. The data were produced by immunoSEQ multiplex PCR, yet TCRdb's version contains in-frame clones alone and is incomplete. The repertoire holds roughly 500,000 clones, with about four fifths as singletons. Germline assignment: CDR1 LNHDA and CDR2 SQIVND (reference sequence). V lost 6 bases and J 6 bases, leaving 15 bases between the germline ends. The CDR3 totals 13 residues. The data derive from a study of shared clonotypes between healthy human individuals. Whole-study results and caveats: Sample collection involved blood only; tissue repertoires are likely different. Only a few donors were included, so the genetic and exposure-history diversity represented was limited.

The sample consisted of PBMCs. The TCR comes from a woman in her thirties or forties in good health. Some clones in this sample may be carry-over from other donors' samples. V is TRBV19 and J is TRBJ2-7, with TRBD1 as a possible D gene (5 bases). The DNA of the CDR3 is TGTGCCAGTAGCAGGGTAGTCGTTGGCGAGCAGTACTTC. Its translation: CASSRVVVGEQYF.